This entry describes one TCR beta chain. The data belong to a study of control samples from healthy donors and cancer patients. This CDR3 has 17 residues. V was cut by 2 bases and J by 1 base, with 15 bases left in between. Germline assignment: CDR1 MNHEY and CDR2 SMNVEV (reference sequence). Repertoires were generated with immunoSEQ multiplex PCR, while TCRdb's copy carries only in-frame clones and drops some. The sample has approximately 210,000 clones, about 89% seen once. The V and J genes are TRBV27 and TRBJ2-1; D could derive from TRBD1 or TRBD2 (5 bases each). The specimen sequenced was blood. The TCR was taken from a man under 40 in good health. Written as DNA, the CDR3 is TGTGCCAGCAGTTTAATCGTCGGGGCTCAATCCTACAATGAGCAGTTCTTC. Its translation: CASSLIVGAQSYNEQFF.